This T cell receptor (beta chain) was sequenced during a study of CD8 T cell repertoires and HIV-1 epitope variants. About the study: The baseline condition was 1M T cells left uncultured.

The study's findings and limits: Of nine antigen-specific beta clonotypes, about six appeared to cross-react with escape variants.

The method was immunoSEQ multiplex PCR; TCRdb's version includes in-frame clones alone and lacks a portion of them. This table has around 5,100 clones, 60% to 75% appearing once. About this clone itself: Its antigen is unknown.

Germline V gene data show CDR1 as MDHEN and CDR2 as SYDVKM. Trimming took off 6 bases at V and 4 bases at J, with 15 bases between the two ends. This CDR3 comprises 14 residues. The sequenced material came from cultured CD8+ T cells derived from PBMCs. V gene TRBV28 combines with J gene TRBJ1-2; D may be TRBD1 (5 bases). The receptor's source is a male donor with HIV. In nucleotides, the CDR3 is TGTGCCAGCAGAACCGGGGCAGCCCGCTATGGCTACACCTTC. It encodes CASRTGAARYGYTF.